Listed here is a single TCR beta chain. Its antigen is still unknown. V shed 4 bases and J 8 bases; nucleotides not matched to a gene: 3. The CDR3 contains 14 residues. CDR1 is LNHDA and CDR2 is SQIVND in the germline V gene (reference sequence). These data are taken from a study of OX40 agonist ivuxolimab in advanced cancers. The assay was immunoSEQ multiplex PCR, and TCRdb's table has in-frame clones only and misses some. Among about 79,000 clones listed, 88% were seen once. Findings of the study overall: Antigen targets of the expanded peripheral T cells went undetermined. At 0.1-3.0 mg/kg, partial responders had clonal expansion among the lowest observed.

The source was CD4+ or CD8+ T cells sorted from blood, collected in a trial of the OX40 agonist ivuxolimab. This TCR came from an adult with an advanced solid tumor such as melanoma, head and neck, liver or kidney cancer. The V and J genes are TRBV19 and TRBJ1-4, with 11 bases that match TRBD1. The CDR3 coding sequence is TGTGCCAGTAGTACGGACAGGGGGCCCGAAAAACTGTTTTTT. It yields the protein CASSTDRGPEKLFF.